The 9 T cell receptor beta chains below all came from one sample that was sequenced in a study of cytomegalovirus exposure and HLA in healthy donors. The table came from immunoSEQ multiplex PCR; TCRdb's copy has only in-frame clones and leaves some out. The sample shows tens of thousands of clones, just under 95% of them seen only once. Material for sequencing was PBMCs. These receptors originate from a man in his late teens or twenties in good health and CMV-seronegative.

The chain recombines TRBV11-2 with TRBJ2-5, with D uncertain. In germline, CDR1 is SGHAT, CDR2 FQNNGV. The CDR3 covers 13 residues. Trimming stripped 3 bases from V and 2 bases from J, with 7 bases between. CDR3 nucleotides: TGTGCCAGCAGCTTTCCCTCTCAAGAGACCCAGTACTTC. Translated: CASSFPSQETQYF.

The chain links TRBV11-1 to TRBJ2-1, with 9 bases lining up with TRBD2. Germline V CDR1 and CDR2: SGHAT, FQDESV (reference sequence). This CDR3 has 14 residues. The junction had 5 bases not matched to a gene; V was cut back by 5 bases and J by 6 bases. DNA for the CDR3: TGTGCCAGCAGCACTGGACTAGCGACCAATGAGCAGTTCTTC. The encoded protein is CASSTGLATNEQFF.

The chain recombines TRBV6-6 with TRBJ2-7, with 9 bases fitting TRBD1. The CDR3 is 13 residues long. Losses at the gene ends were 6 bases for V and 8 bases for J; bases not matched to a gene: 8. Germline loops: CDR1 MNHNY, CDR2 SVGAGI (reference sequence). CDR3 in DNA: TGTGCCAGCAGGGACAGGGGATCGGGGAAGCAGTACTTC. This gives the protein CASRDRGSGKQYF.

The chain links TRBV5-1 to TRBJ2-2; a possible D gene is TRBD2 (5 bases). The germline gives CDR1 SGHRS, CDR2 YFSETQ. V lost 4 bases and J lost 6, with 31 bases in between. The CDR3 extends over 20 amino acids. The CDR3 region is CASSMGPTFVASPGPGELFF. CDR3 DNA sequence: TGCGCCAGCAGCATGGGTCCGACCTTTGTGGCTAGCCCTGGACCCGGGGAGCTGTTTTTT.

This chain joins TRBV11-2 and TRBJ2-7; the D gene is possibly TRBD1 (6 bases). The CDR3 length is 15 residues. The V gene's germline CDR1 is SGHAT and CDR2 FQNNGV. V was shortened by 3 bases and J by 2 bases, with 14 bases between the two germline ends. CDR3 protein: CASSLSPDRTYEQYF. CDR3 nucleotide sequence: TGTGCCAGCAGCTTGAGCCCCGACAGGACCTACGAGCAGTACTTC.

V and J are TRBV12-5 and TRBJ1-2; 8 bases are shared with TRBD1. CDR1 and CDR2 (germline): LGHNT, FRNRAP. The CDR3 has 17 amino acids. The V segment lost 5 bases and the J segment 3 bases; nucleotides outside the gene matches: 14. DNA for the CDR3: TGTGCTAGTGGTGACGCACAGACAGGGGCAAAATACTATGGCTACACCTTC. It translates to CASGDAQTGAKYYGYTF.

The chain employs TRBV28 and TRBJ1-5; D unclear. V was clipped by 6 bases and J by 0 bases, with 15 bases between them. Germline CDR1 MDHEN, CDR2 SYDVKM. CDR3 length equals 16 residues. CDR3 coding DNA: TGTGCCAGCAGCGCCTACGGGGTGGGTAGCAATCAGCCCCAGCATTTT. It codes for CASSAYGVGSNQPQHF.

The V and J genes are TRBV6-5 and TRBJ2-7, with a possible D match to TRBD2 (5 bases). The CDR3 consists of 14 residues. From germline, CDR1 is MNHEY and CDR2 SVGAGI. Between the trimmed V and J ends, which lost 7 bases and 0 bases, there was a span of 13 bases. In nucleotides, the CDR3 is TGTGCCAGCACCCAAGGCCGGGGCTCCTACGAGCAGTACTTC. Residues: CASTQGRGSYEQYF.

The V call is TRBV5-8, the J call TRBJ2-2; D may be TRBD2 (5 bases). V was trimmed by 4 bases and J by 0 bases, leaving 13 bases between them. The CDR3 runs to 16 residues. Germline V CDR1 and CDR2: SGHTS, YDEGEE. CDR3 amino acids: CASSVLGMSNTGELFF. The CDR3, as DNA: TGTGCCAGCAGCGTGCTCGGGATGTCGAACACCGGGGAGCTGTTTTTT.